Included here is one T cell receptor beta chain sequence, with context. No antigen is known for it. TCR beta libraries were made by quantitative 5'-RACE with molecular barcodes. TCRdb ran MiXCR on the 5' RACE reads and lists one entry per CDR3 protein. The table shows 670,000 or so distinct CDR3 sequences, with 19% occurring only once. This record belongs to a study of CD8 T cells in ankylosing spondylitis. General study points: Reports of some motif variants in reactive arthritis synovial fluid and blood predate this one. Among TCR beta sequences, a motif of about 8 highly homologous variants appeared characteristic of ankylosing spondylitis blood. Significantly higher representation of disease-linked clones was reported for matched ankylosing spondylitis synovial fluid. Disease-linked clones were found to be CD8+ and relatively rare in peripheral blood.

This TCR derives from a male donor with ankylosing spondylitis. Source material: blood, either unsorted or a sorted T cell fraction (not recorded which).

The CDR3 bases are TGTGCCAGCAGACCCACCGGTGACAGGGCCACTGAAGCTTTCTTT. Its translation: CASRPTGDRATEAFF. This chain connects TRBV12-3 or TRBV12-4 to TRBJ1-1; 7 positions agree with TRBD1. V shed 6 bases and J 4 bases; nucleotides not matched to a gene: 11. This CDR3 is 15 amino acids long.